The 22 T cell receptor beta chains below come from one sample, sequenced in a study of blood T cell repertoires in COVID-19. This table comes from immunoSEQ multiplex PCR, and its TCRdb copy is limited to in-frame clones, with some not included. The sample includes over 150,000 clones, about four fifths of them seen just once. Sequenced: peripheral blood. The receptors stem from a woman aged 80 or over with acute or convalescent COVID-19.

This clone showed up just once. The chain carries TRBV11-1 and TRBJ2-1, with TRBD2 identical over 15 bases. The V segment lost 7 bases and the J segment 9 bases; nucleotides outside the gene matches: 7. Per germline, CDR1 SGHAT and CDR2 FQDESV (reference sequence). This CDR3 is built from 15 residues. This CDR3 reads CASTPGLAGGGEQFF. The CDR3 region has the DNA TGTGCCAGCACCCCCGGACTAGCGGGAGGGGGTGAGCAGTTCTTC.

Details on this clone: Additional DNA sequences in this sample encode the identical CDR3. This chain connects TRBV7-9 to TRBJ2-3; D is ambiguous. Germline V lookup: CDR1 SEHNR, CDR2 FQNEAQ (reference sequence). The CDR3 has 12 residues. V was clipped by 5 bases and J by 3 bases, with 6 bases between them. CDR3 sequence reads: CASSPTTDTQYF. CDR3 bases: TGTGCCAGCAGCCCTACTACAGATACGCAGTATTTT.

This rearrangement joins TRBV29-1 to TRBJ1-1; 7 bases are a match to TRBD1. CDR3 length equals 11 residues. The junction had 1 base not matched to a gene; V was cut back by 5 bases and J by 4 bases. The germline V gene encodes CDR1 SQVTM and CDR2 ANQGSEA. The CDR3 loop is CSVQGVTEAFF. The CDR3 nucleotides read TGCAGCGTTCAGGGGGTCACTGAAGCTTTCTTT.

The chain employs TRBV7-3 and TRBJ2-5; TRBD1 matches at 9 bases. Trimming at V came to 0 bases and at J to 3 bases, leaving 2 bases not matched to a gene. CDR3 length equals 15 residues. The germline V gene encodes CDR1 SGHTA and CDR2 FQGTGA. This CDR3 is CASSLTGTGKETQYF. The CDR3 DNA follows: TGTGCCAGCAGCTTAACGGGGACAGGGAAAGAGACCCAGTACTTC. The whole variable domain, filled in from reference TRBV7-3 and TRBJ2-5, reads GAGVSQTPSNKVTEKGKYVELRCDPISGHTALYWYRQSLGQGPEFLIYFQGTGAADDSGLPNDRFFAVRPEGSVSTLKIQRTERGDSAVYLCASSLTGTGKETQYFGPGTRLLVL.

The J gene is TRBJ2-1, the V gene TRBV18, with 12 bases matching TRBD2. Germline-derived CDR1 and CDR2 are KGHSH and LQKENI. V dropped 6 bases and J dropped 6; count of bases not matched to a gene: 6. There are 15 residues in the CDR3. In DNA, the CDR3 is TGTGCCAGCTCTCAGACTAGCGGGGGCTTCAATGAGCAGTTCTTC. Encoded protein: CASSQTSGGFNEQFF.

This chain uses TRBV11-3 with TRBJ2-3, with a tentative D call TRBD2 (5 bases). V lost 3 bases, J lost 1 base, and 11 bases lay in between. This CDR3 is 15 amino acids long. CDR1 and CDR2 from the germline V gene are SGHNT and YENEEA. The CDR3, as DNA: TGTGCCAGCAGCTTGGCGGTGAGGGGCACAGATACGCAGTATTTT. This translates into CASSLAVRGTDTQYF.

The gene calls are TRBV11-2 and TRBJ1-5, with a possible D match to TRBD1 (6 bases). Germline V lookup: CDR1 SGHAT, CDR2 FQNNGV. The CDR3 spans 15 residues. V was pared by 5 bases and J by 7 bases, with 18 bases between. Here the CDR3 reads CASSTRGGALQPQHF. The DNA for the CDR3 is TGTGCCAGCAGCACCCGGGGGGGCGCGTTACAGCCCCAGCATTTT.

The V and J genes are TRBV5-5 and TRBJ1-6; D is unresolved. V was clipped by 0 bases and J by 14 bases, with 12 bases between them. Germline-derived CDR1 and CDR2 are SGHKS and YYEKEE (reference sequence). The CDR3 has 13 amino acids. The CDR3, as DNA: TGTGCCAGCAGCTTGGGGCAGCTAGAGACCCTCCACTTT. Translated, it gives CASSLGQLETLHF. Full variable domain (missing parts from reference TRBV5-5 and TRBJ1-6): DAGVTQSPTHLIKTRGQQVTLRCSPISGHKSVSWYQQVLGQGPQFIFQYYEKEERGRGNFPDRFSARQFPNYSSELNVNALLLGDSALYLCASSLGQLETLHFGNGTRLTVT.

V is TRBV3-1 (or the pseudogene TRBV3-2) and J is TRBJ2-1; no clear D gene. The CDR3 totals 14 residues. Germline CDR1 LGHDT, CDR2 YNNKEL (reference sequence). The V end was cut by 1 base, the J end by 3 bases, with 7 bases between. CDR3 region: CASSQGRSYNEQFF. The CDR3 nucleotides are TGTGCCAGCAGCCAAGGACGGAGCTACAATGAGCAGTTCTTC.

This clone appeared a few times. V gene TRBV10-2 combines with J gene TRBJ2-7; D is ambiguous. This CDR3 has 14 amino acids. V lost 2 bases to trimming and J lost 2 bases, with 10 bases between them. The germline gives CDR1 WSHSY, CDR2 SAAADI. CDR3 sequence reads: CASSEEIGTYEQYF. The CDR3 nucleotides read TGCGCCAGCAGTGAGGAGATCGGTACCTACGAGCAGTACTTC.

The chain combines TRBV4-1 with TRBJ2-7, with 8 bases aligning to TRBD2. Germline CDR1 reads MGHRA; CDR2 reads YSYEKL. Unmatched junction bases numbered 10, after V lost 0 bases and J lost 3 bases. The CDR3 runs to 17 residues. This CDR3 reads CASSQDSRTSSFYEQYF. The CDR3 DNA sequence: TGCGCCAGCAGCCAAGATAGCCGGACTAGCTCTTTCTACGAGCAGTACTTC.

The chain recombines TRBV7-6 with TRBJ1-1; D may be TRBD1 (5 bases). This CDR3 has 14 residues. Germline assignment: CDR1 SGHVS and CDR2 FNYEAQ. V lost 5 bases and J lost 10, with 20 bases in between. DNA of the CDR3: TGTGCCAGCAGCACTCACGTGGGGGGGGGTCGAGCTTTCTTT. The encoded protein is CASSTHVGGGRAFF.

The chain is built from TRBV7-9 and TRBJ1-4; 7 positions agree with TRBD1. V lost 8 bases to trimming and J lost 5 bases; unmatched junction nucleotides: 5. The germline V gene encodes CDR1 SEHNR and CDR2 FQNEAQ (reference sequence). CDR3 length: 13 amino acids. CDR3 sequence: CASARQGNEKLFF. CDR3 DNA sequence: TGTGCCAGCGCCAGACAGGGCAATGAAAAACTGTTTTTT.

The chain employs TRBV11-1 and TRBJ2-1, with TRBD1 as a possible D gene (6 bases). This CDR3 region has 13 residues. V shed 1 base and J shed 7 bases, with 8 bases lying between them. Germline CDR1 SGHAT, CDR2 FQDESV (reference sequence). The CDR3 coding sequence is TGTGCCAGCAGCTTAGGGACAGCAAATGAGCAGTTCTTC. Translated: CASSLGTANEQFF.

Only a few counts were recorded for this clone. The identical CDR3 is also encoded by other nucleotide sequences in the sample. The chain is built from TRBV5-1 and TRBJ1-3, with TRBD1 matching 10 bases. The CDR3 consists of 16 residues. The V gene end was trimmed by 4 bases and the J gene end by 0 bases; junction bases not matched to a gene: 4. From germline, CDR1 is SGHRS and CDR2 YFSETQ. CDR3 nucleotides: TGCGCCAGCAGCACACGGACAGGGGGCTCTGGAAACACCATATATTTT. Translating it yields CASSTRTGGSGNTIYF.

The count of this clone is one. The chain links TRBV18 to TRBJ1-6, with TRBD1 matching 10 bases. The germline V gene has CDR1 KGHSH and CDR2 LQKENI. V trimming: 5 bases; J trimming: 9 bases; junction bases outside the gene matches: 7. This CDR3 has 15 residues. Written as DNA, the CDR3 is TGTGCCAGCTCAGCCGACAGGGGGCCTCTTTCACCCCTCCACTTT. Amino acid sequence: CASSADRGPLSPLHF. Looking up the rest from reference TRBV18 and TRBJ1-6 gives the full variable domain: NAGVMQNPRHLVRRRGQEARLRCSPMKGHSHVYWYRQLPEEGLKFMVYLQKENIIDESGMPKERFSAEFPKEGPSILRIQQVVRGDSAAYFCASSADRGPLSPLHFGNGTRLTVT.

The genes are TRBV13 and TRBJ1-3, with 11 bases that match TRBD1. The ends lost 2 bases at V and 4 bases at J; junction bases unmatched: 7. The CDR3 runs to 17 residues. The germline gives CDR1 PRHDT, CDR2 FYEKMQ (reference sequence). The DNA for the CDR3 is TGTGCCAGCAGCTTAATTCCGGGACAGGGGGTAGGAAACACCATATATTTT. Translated, it gives CASSLIPGQGVGNTIYF.

A single count supports this clone. The V call is TRBV10-3, the J call TRBJ2-3, with D unresolved. The CDR3 is made up of 13 amino acids. Germline-derived CDR1 and CDR2 are ENHRY and SYGVKD. The V end lost 10 bases, the J end lost 3 bases, and 14 bases lay between the germline ends. CDR3 sequence reads: CATQSPGTDTQYF. Here the CDR3 DNA reads TGTGCCACACAGTCACCAGGAACAGATACGCAGTATTTT.

This chain links TRBV10-3 with TRBJ1-6; D remains unclear. V lost 3 bases and J lost 6, with 6 bases in between. Per germline, CDR1 ENHRY and CDR2 SYGVKD. The CDR3 covers 13 residues. The CDR3 DNA reads TGTGCCATCAGTGATCGACTTAATTCACCCCTCCACTTT. Protein: CAISDRLNSPLHF.

The chain combines TRBV29-1 with TRBJ2-2; maybe TRBD1 (5 bases). CDR3 length: 14 residues. Germline V gene lookup returns CDR1 SQVTM and CDR2 ANQGSEA. V was shortened by 3 bases and J by 5 bases, with 13 bases between the two germline ends. The CDR3 DNA sequence: TGCAGCGTTGAGGCAGGGTCGGTAACCGGGGAGCTGTTTTTT. Its translation is CSVEAGSVTGELFF.

The rearrangement joins TRBV5-4 to TRBJ2-1, with 9 bases lining up with TRBD1. The ends lost 7 bases at V and 8 bases at J; junction bases unmatched: 13. This CDR3 region has 15 residues. Per the germline V gene, CDR1 is SGHNT and CDR2 is YYREEE (reference sequence). This CDR3 is CASATRDRDLDEQFF. CDR3 nucleotides: TGTGCCAGCGCGACGAGGGACAGGGATTTGGATGAGCAGTTCTTC.

The chain links TRBV19 to TRBJ1-2; a weak D match, TRBD1 (5 bases). The V end lost 5 bases, the J end lost 4 bases, and 11 bases lay between the germline ends. Germline-derived CDR1 and CDR2 are LNHDA and SQIVND (reference sequence). The CDR3 runs 13 residues. CDR3 DNA sequence: TGTGCCAGTAGTCTCACAGGTTTCTATGGCTACACCTTC. Residues: CASSLTGFYGYTF. The entire variable domain, with the rest obtained from reference TRBV19 and TRBJ1-2, is as follows: DGGITQSPKYLFRKEGQNVTLSCEQNLNHDAMYWYRQDPGQGLRLIYYSQIVNDFQKGDIAEGYSVSREKKESFPLTVTSAQKNPTAFYLCASSLTGFYGYTFGSGTRLTVV.